The following is a TCR beta chain sequence with its context. The data are from a study of blood T cell repertoires in COVID-19. Study in general: Acute and convalescent COVID-19 samples came from the United States, Italy and Spain.

The CDR3 covers 15 residues. Germline trimming cut 2 bases from V and 3 bases from J; bases unmatched to any gene: 3. From germline, CDR1 is SGHVS and CDR2 FNYEAQ. Generated by immunoSEQ multiplex PCR, the TCRdb table keeps only in-frame clones and is missing some. The repertoire has about 260,000 clones, approximately 82% of them found once; the top ten carry under 2%. The chain joins TRBV7-6 to TRBJ2-7; 11 bases match TRBD2. The receptor was derived from a woman aged 80 or older with acute or convalescent COVID-19. The specimen was peripheral blood. CDR3 sequence reads: CASSLLAGGDYEQYF. CDR3 DNA: TGTGCCAGCAGCTTATTAGCGGGAGGGGACTACGAGCAGTACTTC.